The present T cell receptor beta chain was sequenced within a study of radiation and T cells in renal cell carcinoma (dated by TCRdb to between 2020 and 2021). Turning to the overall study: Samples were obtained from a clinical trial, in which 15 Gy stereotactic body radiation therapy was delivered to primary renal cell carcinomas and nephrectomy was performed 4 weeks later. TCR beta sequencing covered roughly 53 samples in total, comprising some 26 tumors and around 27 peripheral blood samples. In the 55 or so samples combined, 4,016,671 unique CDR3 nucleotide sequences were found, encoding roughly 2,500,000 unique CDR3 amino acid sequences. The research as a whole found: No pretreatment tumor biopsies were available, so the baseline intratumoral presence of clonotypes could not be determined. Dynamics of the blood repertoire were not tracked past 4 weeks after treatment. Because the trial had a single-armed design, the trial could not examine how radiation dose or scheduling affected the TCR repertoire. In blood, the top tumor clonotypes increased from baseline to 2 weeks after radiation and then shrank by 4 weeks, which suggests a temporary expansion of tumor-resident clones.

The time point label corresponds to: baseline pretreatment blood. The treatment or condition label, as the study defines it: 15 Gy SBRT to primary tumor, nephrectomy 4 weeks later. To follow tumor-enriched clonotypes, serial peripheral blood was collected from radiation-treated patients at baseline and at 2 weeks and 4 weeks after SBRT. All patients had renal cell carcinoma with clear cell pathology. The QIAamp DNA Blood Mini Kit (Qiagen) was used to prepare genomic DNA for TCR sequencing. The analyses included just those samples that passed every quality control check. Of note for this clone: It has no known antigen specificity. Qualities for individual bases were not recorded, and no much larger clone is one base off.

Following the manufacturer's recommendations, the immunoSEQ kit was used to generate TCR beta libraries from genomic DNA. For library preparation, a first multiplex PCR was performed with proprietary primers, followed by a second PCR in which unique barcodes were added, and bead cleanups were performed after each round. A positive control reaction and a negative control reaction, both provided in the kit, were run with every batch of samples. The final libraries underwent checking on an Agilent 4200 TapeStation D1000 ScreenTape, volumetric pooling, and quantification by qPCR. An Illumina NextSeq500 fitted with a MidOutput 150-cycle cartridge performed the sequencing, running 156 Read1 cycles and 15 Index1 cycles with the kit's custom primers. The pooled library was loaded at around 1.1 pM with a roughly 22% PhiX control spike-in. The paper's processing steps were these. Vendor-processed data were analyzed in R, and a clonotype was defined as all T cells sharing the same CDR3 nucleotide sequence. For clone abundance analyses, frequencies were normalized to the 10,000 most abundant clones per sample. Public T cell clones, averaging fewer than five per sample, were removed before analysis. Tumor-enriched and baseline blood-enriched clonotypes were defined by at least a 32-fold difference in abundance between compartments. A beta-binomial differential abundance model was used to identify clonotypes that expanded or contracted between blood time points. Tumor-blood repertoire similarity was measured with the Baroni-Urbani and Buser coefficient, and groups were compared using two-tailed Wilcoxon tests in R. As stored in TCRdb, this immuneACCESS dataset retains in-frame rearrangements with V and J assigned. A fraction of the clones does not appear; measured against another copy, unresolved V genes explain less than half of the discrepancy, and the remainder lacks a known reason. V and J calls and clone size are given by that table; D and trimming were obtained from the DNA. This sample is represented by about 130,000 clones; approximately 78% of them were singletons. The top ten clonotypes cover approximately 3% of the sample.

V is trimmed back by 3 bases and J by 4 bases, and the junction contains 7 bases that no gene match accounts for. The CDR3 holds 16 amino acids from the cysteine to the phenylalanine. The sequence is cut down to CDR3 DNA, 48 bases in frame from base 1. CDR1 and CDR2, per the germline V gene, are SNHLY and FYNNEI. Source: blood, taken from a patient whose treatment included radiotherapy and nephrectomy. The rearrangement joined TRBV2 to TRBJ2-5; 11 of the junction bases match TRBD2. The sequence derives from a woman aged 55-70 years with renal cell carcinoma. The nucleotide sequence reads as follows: TGTGCCAGCAGTGAGAATAGCGGGGGGGCCGTAGAGACCCAGTACTTC. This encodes CASSENSGGAVETQYF.